Listed below are T cell receptor beta chains from one sample, sequenced in a study of blood T cell repertoires in COVID-19. Repertoires were generated with immunoSEQ multiplex PCR, while TCRdb's copy carries only in-frame clones and drops some. The sample includes about 140,000 clones, almost 85% seen only once; the top ten take about 5.5%. Sequencing was performed on PBMCs or T cells enriched from blood (not recorded which). The source is a man between 35 and 55 years old with acute COVID-19. CDR3s leave out the opening cysteine and the closing phenylalanine or tryptophan. Fields, in order: V gene, J gene, CDR3 protein.

V gene: TRBV27; J gene: TRBJ2-7; CDR3 protein: ASSPGTSGYEQY
V gene: TRBV11-2; J gene: TRBJ2-1; CDR3 protein: ASSYRTSGSGRGEF
V gene: TRBV10-1; J gene: TRBJ2-7; CDR3 protein: ASSESMSGGGDGYEQY
V gene: TRBV10-1; J gene: TRBJ2-1; CDR3 protein: ASSESQGRFNEQF
V gene: TRBV29-1; J gene: TRBJ1-2; CDR3 protein: SVGQTTNYGYT
V gene: TRBV9; J gene: TRBJ1-6; CDR3 protein: ASSSGPFQALH
V gene: TRBV6-2/TRBV6-3; J gene: TRBJ1-6; CDR3 protein: ASSPGQGDSPLH
V gene: TRBV15; J gene: TRBJ1-6; CDR3 protein: ATSSLGRQGNSPLH
V gene: TRBV5-3; J gene: TRBJ1-1; CDR3 protein: AKQVPQGTEAF
V gene: TRBV4-3; J gene: TRBJ2-5; CDR3 protein: ASSQDRGLEETQY
V gene: TRBV28; J gene: TRBJ1-2; CDR3 protein: ASRSPGGPYYGYT
V gene: TRBV15; J gene: TRBJ2-6; CDR3 protein: ATLGGGSGSGANVLT
V gene: TRBV30; J gene: TRBJ1-1; CDR3 protein: AWSGFDRLNTEAF
V gene: TRBV5-1; J gene: TRBJ2-1; CDR3 protein: ASRGDRVAGEQF
V gene: TRBV11-2; J gene: TRBJ2-7; CDR3 protein: ASSLVRDSDYEQY
V gene: TRBV5-1; J gene: TRBJ1-2; CDR3 protein: ASSQGQGGGYT
V gene: TRBV19; J gene: TRBJ1-1; CDR3 protein: ASSIATGRAEAF
V gene: TRBV4-1; J gene: TRBJ2-1; CDR3 protein: ASSQGLAVSSYNEQF
V gene: TRBV27; J gene: TRBJ2-7; CDR3 protein: ATRRTAGAREQY
V gene: TRBV15; J gene: TRBJ2-5; CDR3 protein: ATSGRGIEETQY
V gene: TRBV20-1; J gene: TRBJ2-1; CDR3 protein: SARSTNEQF
V gene: TRBV3-1/TRBV3-2; J gene: TRBJ2-1; CDR3 protein: ASSQDLRQDEQF
V gene: TRBV28; J gene: TRBJ2-7; CDR3 protein: ASNLGPSYEQY
V gene: TRBV3-1/TRBV3-2; J gene: TRBJ1-3; CDR3 protein: ASSQDPGARNTIY
V gene: TRBV7-2; J gene: TRBJ2-5; CDR3 protein: ASSLEPLSPQETQY
V gene: TRBV14; J gene: TRBJ2-7; CDR3 protein: ASSTWRGSYEQY
V gene: TRBV7-9; J gene: TRBJ1-2; CDR3 protein: ASSLGGISYGYT
V gene: TRBV11-2; J gene: TRBJ1-2; CDR3 protein: ASSADPGQHNYGYT
V gene: TRBV30; J gene: TRBJ1-2; CDR3 protein: AQTITINYGYT
V gene: TRBV7-2; J gene: TRBJ2-7; CDR3 protein: ASSEGLAGDFDLAYEQY
V gene: TRBV25-1; J gene: TRBJ1-2; CDR3 protein: ASSGPRRENYGYT
V gene: TRBV7-6; J gene: TRBJ1-4; CDR3 protein: ASSLTGGEKLF
V gene: TRBV11-2; J gene: TRBJ2-2; CDR3 protein: ASSARQIRGELF
V gene: TRBV19; J gene: TRBJ1-4; CDR3 protein: ASSTGQDANEKLF
V gene: TRBV28; J gene: TRBJ1-1; CDR3 protein: ASSSDPGENTEAF
V gene: TRBV4-3; J gene: TRBJ1-3; CDR3 protein: ASSQNPGSGNTIY
V gene: TRBV2; J gene: TRBJ1-2; CDR3 protein: ASRGGVINYGYT
V gene: TRBV28; J gene: TRBJ2-7; CDR3 protein: ASRNRGDTLEQY
V gene: TRBV11-3; J gene: TRBJ1-1; CDR3 protein: ASSPGGGANTEAF
V gene: TRBV5-1; J gene: TRBJ2-7; CDR3 protein: ASRESGGPYEQY
V gene: TRBV5-8; J gene: TRBJ2-7; CDR3 protein: ASSSGTASYEQY
V gene: TRBV6-5; J gene: TRBJ2-2; CDR3 protein: ASRATYGELF
V gene: TRBV25-1; J gene: TRBJ1-1; CDR3 protein: ASIRCNELDRNTEAF
V gene: TRBV2; J gene: TRBJ1-2; CDR3 protein: ASNEGANYGYT
V gene: TRBV24-1; J gene: TRBJ1-5; CDR3 protein: ATSDNDRQPQH
V gene: TRBV18; J gene: TRBJ2-3; CDR3 protein: ASLFGGYTDTQY
V gene: TRBV3-1/TRBV3-2; J gene: TRBJ1-1; CDR3 protein: ASSQEPGAEAF
V gene: TRBV7-8; J gene: TRBJ2-3; CDR3 protein: ASSLPRPTSGSTDTQY
V gene: TRBV28; J gene: TRBJ2-2; CDR3 protein: ASSPRQGGEQSGELF
V gene: TRBV19; J gene: TRBJ1-1; CDR3 protein: ASSLDRTNTEAF
V gene: TRBV13; J gene: TRBJ2-3; CDR3 protein: ASSSTPLSGIGTDTQY
V gene: TRBV6-6; J gene: TRBJ1-1; CDR3 protein: ASSYGIGDTEAF
V gene: TRBV9; J gene: TRBJ2-7; CDR3 protein: ASSVGSGNYEQY